A selection of T cell receptor beta chains follows, all from one sample in a study of Ad26.COV2.S vaccination and SARS-CoV-2 variants. Clones were sequenced by immunoSEQ multiplex PCR, and TCRdb holds only the in-frame ones, with some missing. The data contain about 480,000 clones, 87% of them seen just once; the ten biggest clones take up roughly 13%. Specimen: peripheral blood, collected in a trial of Ad26.COV2.S vaccine versus placebo. Receptors originate from a person between 18 and 60 years old who received the Ad26.COV2.S COVID-19 vaccine or a placebo. CDR3s include the opening cysteine and the closing phenylalanine or tryptophan. D genes are given only for firm matches. The size of a clone is reported for some rows only, either as once, few or many, or as a class for expanded clones.

>.|TRBD2|TRBV7-9|TRBJ2-3
TGTGCCAGCAGCCACAGACTAGCGGGGTACACAGATACGCAGTATTTT
CASSHRLAGYTDTQYF
>.|TRBD2|TRBV7-6|TRBJ2-7
TGTGCCAGCAGCTTAGGTAGCGGGAGCGTCAACGAGCAGTACTTC
CASSLGSGSVNEQYF
>.|.|TRBV6-5|TRBJ2-5
TGTGCCAGCAGTACCCAAGAGACCCAGTACTTC
CASSTQETQYF
>.|.|TRBV18|TRBJ2-1
TGTGCCAGCTCAGGCGACTACGGTTCCTACAATGAGCAGTTCTTC
CASSGDYGSYNEQFF
>once|.|TRBV7-9|TRBJ1-4
TGTGCCAGCAGCTTAGGCCGGACAGCCTCCGCGGAAAAACTGTTTTTT
CASSLGRTASAEKLFF
>.|.|TRBV10-3|TRBJ2-7
TGTGCCATCAGTGTCGGGACACACTCCTACGAGCAGTACTTC
CAISVGTHSYEQYF
>.|.|TRBV30|TRBJ2-5
TGTGCCTGGAACAGGGACCCCGGAGAGACCCAGTACTTC
CAWNRDPGETQYF
>.|TRBD2|TRBV4-2|TRBJ2-3
TGTGCCAGCAGCCAACGCGCACTAGCGGGGGATACGCAGTATTTT
CASSQRALAGDTQYF
>.|.|TRBV30|TRBJ1-1
TGTGCCTGGAGTTTCGACCCAAACACTGAAGCTTTCTTT
CAWSFDPNTEAFF
>.|.|TRBV9|TRBJ1-4
TGTGCCAGCAGCGTAGCTGGGGGGGGGAAGAATGAAAAACTGTTTTTT
CASSVAGGGKNEKLFF
>.|TRBD2|TRBV9|TRBJ2-3
TGTGCCAGCAGCGCTGGCGGGGGGGGCACAGATACGCAGTATTTT
CASSAGGGGTDTQYF
>.|.|TRBV7-2|TRBJ1-5
TGTGCCAGCAGCCCCACGGCGGACAGTGGAGGAAGCAATCAGCCCCAGCATTTT
CASSPTADSGGSNQPQHF
>.|.|TRBV11-3|TRBJ2-5
TGTGCCAGCAGCCCCCGGGGACTCCCCGAGGAGACCCAGTACTTC
CASSPRGLPEETQYF
>few|.|TRBV30|TRBJ1-2
TGTGCCTGGCAACCACAGGGTTATGGCTACACCTTC
CAWQPQGYGYTF
>.|.|TRBV19|TRBJ2-3
TGTGCCAGTAGTTTGGGGCTATGGGCCAGGGCGCAGTATTTT
CASSLGLWARAQYF
>.|TRBD2|TRBV3-1/TRBV3-2|TRBJ2-1
TGTGCCAGCAGCCAAGACGGGACTAGGGGCAATGAGCAGTTCTTC
CASSQDGTRGNEQFF
>.|TRBD2|TRBV7-2|TRBJ2-3
TGTGCCAGCAGCATTAGCGGGCACGAGGGGCAGTATTTT
CASSISGHEGQYF
>.|.|TRBV6-6|TRBJ2-6
TGTGCCAGCAGGACCGCCCTAACTGGGGCCAACGTCCTGACTTTC
CASRTALTGANVLTF
>.|.|TRBV28|TRBJ2-7
TGTGCCAGCACTGGCAGTGGGGTTTACGAGCAGTACTTC
CASTGSGVYEQYF
>.|TRBD2|TRBV7-9|TRBJ2-1
TGTGCCAGCAGGAAGCGGGAGTTGGGGAACAATGAGCAGTTCTTC
CASRKRELGNNEQFF
>.|.|TRBV5-1|TRBJ2-2
TGCGCCAGCAGCTTGGATCGGGGAGAGGAGCTGTTTTTT
CASSLDRGEELFF
>.|TRBD2|TRBV30|TRBJ2-3
TGTGCCTGGAGTGTCGGACTAGCGGGAGTTGGAGATACGCAGTATTTT
CAWSVGLAGVGDTQYF
>once|TRBD1|TRBV30|TRBJ1-2
TGTGCCTGGAGCCCCTGGACAGGAAACTATGGCTACACCTTC
CAWSPWTGNYGYTF
>.|.|TRBV24-1|TRBJ2-7
TGTGCCACCAGTGACCCAGGACAGAACTACGAGCAGTACTTC
CATSDPGQNYEQYF
>.|.|TRBV27|TRBJ1-5
TGTGCCAGCAGGAACTTTGGGCAGCCCCAGCATTTT
CASRNFGQPQHF
>few|TRBD2|TRBV30|TRBJ2-1
TGTGCCTGGAGTGTACTAAAAATTAGCGGGAGGGCCGGGCAGTTCTTC
CAWSVLKISGRAGQFF
>.|.|TRBV6-6|TRBJ2-5
TGTGCCAGCAGTTATCTCTCCGGGGACCGGGAGACCCAGTACTTC
CASSYLSGDRETQYF
>.|TRBD1|TRBV28|TRBJ1-2
TGTGCCAGCAGTTTATTCAGGACAGGGAATGGCTACACCTTC
CASSLFRTGNGYTF
>.|.|TRBV6-2/TRBV6-3|TRBJ2-6
TGTGCCAGCAGCACGACTGGGCTTGGGGCCAACGTCCTGACTTTC
CASSTTGLGANVLTF
>.|.|TRBV9|TRBJ2-7
TGTGCCAGCAGCGTCTCGGAATTCCGCTACGAGCAGTACTTC
CASSVSEFRYEQYF
>.|TRBD1|TRBV18|TRBJ1-5
TGTGCCAGCTCACCACTTAGCGTACAGGGGCATCAGCCCCAGCATTTT
CASSPLSVQGHQPQHF
>once|TRBD1|TRBV12-3/TRBV12-4|TRBJ1-1
TGTGCCAGCAGTCTGACAGGGGTCACTGAAGCTTTCTTT
CASSLTGVTEAFF
>once|.|TRBV4-3|TRBJ2-1
TGCGCCAGCAGCCAAGATTGGTGGACTGCCCAGCAGTTCTTC
CASSQDWWTAQQFF
>.|TRBD1|TRBV2|TRBJ2-7
TGTGCCAGCAGCGATCCGGGACAGGGCCCCTACGAGCAGTACTTC
CASSDPGQGPYEQYF
>.|.|TRBV19|TRBJ2-6
TGTGCCAGTAGTATGTTGATCTCTGGGGCCAACGTCCTGACTTTC
CASSMLISGANVLTF
>once|.|TRBV9|TRBJ2-3
TGTGCCAGCAGCGTAGGAGCCGCCACAGATACGCAGTATTTT
CASSVGAATDTQYF
>.|.|TRBV9|TRBJ1-2
TGTGCCAGCAGCGCGGGGGCAGCCAGAGACAGGCAGGGAGGCTACACCTTC
CASSAGAARDRQGGYTF
>.|.|TRBV29-1|TRBJ2-3
TGCAGCGTCCCACCAGACAGTAGCACAGATACGCAGTATTTT
CSVPPDSSTDTQYF
>few|.|TRBV9|TRBJ2-7
TGTGCCAGCAGCGTAGGGCCCCCCACGAGATCCTACGAGCAGTACTTC
CASSVGPPTRSYEQYF
>.|TRBD1|TRBV5-1|TRBJ1-4
TGCGCCAGCAGCTCGGCACAGGGGGGCGGAAAACTGTTTTTT
CASSSAQGGGKLFF
>.|.|TRBV11-2|TRBJ2-1
TGTGCCAGCAGCTTAGTATCGGGGCTCGCGAGAGCCTCCTACAATGAGCAGTTCTTC
CASSLVSGLARASYNEQFF
>.|.|TRBV5-1|TRBJ2-7
TGCGCCAGCAGCCCTGGGGGAACCGGGGAGCAGTACTTC
CASSPGGTGEQYF
>.|TRBD1|TRBV5-4|TRBJ1-1
TGTGCCAGCAGCTCCCCGACAGGGAAGGACACTGAAGCTTTCTTT
CASSSPTGKDTEAFF
>.|.|TRBV19|TRBJ2-1
TGTGCCAGTAGTTCCAACAGGGAGGTAAATGAGCAGTTCTTC
CASSSNREVNEQFF
>.|.|TRBV28|TRBJ2-2
TGTGCCAGCAGTTTTTTTCGGGGGAACACCGGGGAGCTGTTTTTT
CASSFFRGNTGELFF
>.|.|TRBV6-5|TRBJ1-1
TGTGCCAGCAGAGGACGTCAGAACACTGAAGCTTTCTTT
CASRGRQNTEAFF
>.|.|TRBV12-3/TRBV12-4|TRBJ1-1
TGTGCCAGCAGCCCCCGGCGGAACACTGAAGCTTTCTTT
CASSPRRNTEAFF
>.|.|TRBV18|TRBJ2-7
TGTGCCAGCTCACTAAGACAGGACTACGAGCAGTACTTC
CASSLRQDYEQYF
>.|TRBD1|TRBV9|TRBJ1-4
TGTGCCAGCAGCGCGTCAGGGGGCAGGATACTTAATGAAAAACTGTTTTTT
CASSASGGRILNEKLFF
>.|TRBD1|TRBV10-3|TRBJ1-6
TGTGCCATCAGTCTTAAGACAGGGGGCGATTCACCCCTCCACTTT
CAISLKTGGDSPLHF
>.|TRBD2|TRBV5-4|TRBJ2-7
TGTGCCAGCAGCTCCGGCCCGGGACTAGCGGGCTCCTACGAGCAGTACTTC
CASSSGPGLAGSYEQYF
>.|.|TRBV28|TRBJ1-6
TGTGCCAGCAGTTTACTGGGTCAAAACCCAAATTCACCCCTCCACTTT
CASSLLGQNPNSPLHF
>.|.|TRBV11-2|TRBJ2-7
TGTGCCAGCAGCTTAACCCCCGGGCCTACCTACGAGCAGTACTTC
CASSLTPGPTYEQYF
>.|.|TRBV6-2/TRBV6-3|TRBJ1-5
TGTGCCAGTAGTGATGGGGCGGCCGGCAGGTCGAACAATCAGCCCCAGCATTTT
CASSDGAAGRSNNQPQHF
>.|.|TRBV28|TRBJ1-6
TGTGCCAGCAGGCTCAGTTCTTCACCCCTCCACTTT
CASRLSSSPLHF